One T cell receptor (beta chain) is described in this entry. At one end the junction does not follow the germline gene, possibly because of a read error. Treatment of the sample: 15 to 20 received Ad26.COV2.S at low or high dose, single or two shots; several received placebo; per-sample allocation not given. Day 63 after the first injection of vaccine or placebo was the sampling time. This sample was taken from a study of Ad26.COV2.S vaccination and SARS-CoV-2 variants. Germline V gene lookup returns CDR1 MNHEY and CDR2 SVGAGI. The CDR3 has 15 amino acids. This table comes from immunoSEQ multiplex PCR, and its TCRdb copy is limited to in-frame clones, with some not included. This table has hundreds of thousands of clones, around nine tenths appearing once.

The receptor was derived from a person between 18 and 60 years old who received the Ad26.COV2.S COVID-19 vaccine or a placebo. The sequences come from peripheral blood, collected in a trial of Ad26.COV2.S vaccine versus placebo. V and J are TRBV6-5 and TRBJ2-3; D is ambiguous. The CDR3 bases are TGTGTCAGCAGTTTTACGGACGGAAGCATAGGTACGCAGTATTTT. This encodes CVSSFTDGSIGTQYF.